This T cell receptor (beta chain) was documented in a study of somatic mutations in cytotoxic T cells in rheumatoid arthritis. Background on the study: Some V beta antibody-stained T-cell populations were flow-sorted at nearly 100% purity, including V beta1+ cells sequenced for TCRB.

V was pared by 2 bases and J by 5 bases, with 6 bases of the junction left unmatched. CDR1 is SGHVS and CDR2 is FNYEAQ in the germline V gene. The CDR3 spans 15 residues. Points from the study as a whole: With age, CD8+ clonality increased in rheumatoid arthritis patients, whereas no such increase appeared in healthy controls. A single CD8+ clone exceeded 20% of CD8+ cells in about an eighth of the roughly 60 patients.

After CD4+ and CD8+ cells were isolated by positive magnetic bead selection, their purity was checked by flow cytometry. With regard to this clone: Its matching antigen is unknown.

Measured with immunoSEQ multiplex PCR; TCRdb has only the in-frame clones, and not every one. The sample lists several thousand clones, roughly 80% seen once, with roughly 40% in the top ten. Source material: CD8+ T cells sorted from blood. This TCR was recovered from a woman aged 50 to 60 in good health. The genes are TRBV7-6 and TRBJ2-3; 8 bases line up with TRBD2. The CDR3 here is CASSLLGGALDTQYF. For the CDR3, the DNA is TGTGCCAGCAGCTTACTCGGGGGGGCGTTAGATACGCAGTATTTT.